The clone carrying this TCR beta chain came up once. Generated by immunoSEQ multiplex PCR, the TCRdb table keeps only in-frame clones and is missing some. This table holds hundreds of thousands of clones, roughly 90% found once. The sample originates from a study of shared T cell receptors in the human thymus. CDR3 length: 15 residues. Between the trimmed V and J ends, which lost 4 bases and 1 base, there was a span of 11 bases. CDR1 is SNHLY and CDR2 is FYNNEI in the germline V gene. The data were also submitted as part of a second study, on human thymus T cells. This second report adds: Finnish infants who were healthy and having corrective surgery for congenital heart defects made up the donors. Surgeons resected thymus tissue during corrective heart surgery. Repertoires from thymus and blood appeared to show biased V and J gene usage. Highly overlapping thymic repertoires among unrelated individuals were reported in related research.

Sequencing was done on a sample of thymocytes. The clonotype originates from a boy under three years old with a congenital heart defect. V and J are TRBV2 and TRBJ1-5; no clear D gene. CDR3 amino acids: CASSVSEGSNQPQHF. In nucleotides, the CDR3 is TGTGCCAGCAGTGTCTCCGAGGGAAGCAATCAGCCCCAGCATTTT.